This T cell receptor (beta chain) was retrieved from a study of blood T cell repertoires in COVID-19 (TCRdb year 2020). Describing the broader study: Samples covering the acute and convalescent phases of COVID-19 were provided by collaborators in the United States, Italy and Spain. The prospective study material was composed of cDNA or gDNA derived from T cells, B-cell-depleted T cells, or PBMCs. The dataset comprised deeply sampled blood TCRbeta repertoires from subjects exposed to, actively infected with, or recovered from COVID-19. The repertoires were made available in a free public database intended to serve as a resource for research on the immune response to SARS-CoV-2. Samples were obtained from the ongoing ImmuneRACE study (first 160 participants) and from over 1,000 subjects provided by 6 global collaborators. Sample metadata almost always included a de-identified subject ID, COVID-19 status, age in years and sex. Where available, HLA class I and class II types were obtained from metadata supplied by the sample provider rather than from assay-based typing.

TCRbeta CDR3 regions were amplified from genomic DNA by means of the immunoSEQ Assay, a bias-controlled multiplex PCR. The source study handled its data this way. Nucleated cell counts per sample were estimated from amplification of reference gene primers within the assay. Sequence reads were collapsed and filtered to measure the absolute abundance of every unique TCRbeta CDR3 rearrangement. Productive Simpson clonality was computed per sample as the square root of Simpson's diversity index over productive rearrangements. TCRdb took over this immuneACCESS table, retaining in-frame rearrangements with V and J assigned. Such tables are incomplete; in checked studies, under half of the missing clones stem from an unresolved V gene, and the remainder is unexplained. V, J and clone size derive from that table, while D and trimming were established from the DNA sequence. Recorded for this sample are 200,000 to 300,000 clones; around 80% of them occurred a single time. The biggest ten clones account for around 4% of the sample.

In regard to this clone: Its antigen remains unidentified. The input lacks base qualities; no much larger clone sits a single base away.

The collaborating institutions used their own protocols to collect whole blood in K2EDTA tubes. For TCRbeta analysis, collaborators shipped samples in one of three forms: frozen whole blood, isolated PBMCs, or DNA extracted from either of those sample types. CDR1 is given as MNHEY and CDR2 as SVGEGT, both from the germline V gene. There are 16 amino acids in the CDR3, from cysteine to phenylalanine inclusive. The entry retains the CDR3 DNA only, 48 bases that are in frame from base 1. V sheds 0 bases and J sheds 0 bases, leaving 11 bases between their ends. General findings and caveats noted by the study authors: The quantity of clinical and demographic metadata differed by source and by participant and was supplied without curation.

The chain uses TRBV6-2 or TRBV6-3 and TRBJ1-2; a weak D assignment points to TRBD1 (6 bases agree). Input material: peripheral blood. The TCR sequence derives from a man between 60 and 75 years old with acute or convalescent COVID-19. CDR3 reads: CASSYSWDKANYGYTF. The DNA sequence follows: TGTGCCAGCAGTTACTCGTGGGACAAAGCTAACTATGGCTACACCTTC.